This T cell receptor beta chain comes out of a study of T cells after yellow fever vaccination. On the study more broadly: Preparation used SMART-Seq v4 Ultra Low Input for the low-cell-number fractions.

Conversion of TCR transcripts into cDNA relied on 5'RACE template switching, which added a universal primer site and UMIs. MiXCR, run by TCRdb on the 5' RACE reads, gives a single entry per CDR3 protein. The data hold some 150,000 distinct CDR3 sequences, with approximately 9.7% observed a single time. Deletions cut 3 bases from V and 1 base from J, with 5 bases between. This CDR3 contains 13 residues. CDR1 and CDR2 (germline): SEHNR, FQNEAQ (reference sequence). This clonotype was detected ten times or more. Its specificity is unknown. The study, taken as a whole, reports: Post-booster repertoires again held most primary-vaccination clones (roughly 96% CD4, 80% to 90% CD8). Researchers cautioned that FACS-sorted repertoires could harbor abundant clonotypes contaminating from the bulk population.

This receptor was identified in a man between 18 and 35 years old who received the YFV17D yellow fever vaccine. The genes are TRBV7-9 and TRBJ2-3; D gene ambiguous. Sequencing used CD8+ T cells sorted from PBMCs, obtained 45 days after the yellow fever booster vaccination. The CDR3 nucleotides read TGTGCCAGCAGCTTCGAGGGCACAGATACGCAGTATTTT. Its protein product is CASSFEGTDTQYF.